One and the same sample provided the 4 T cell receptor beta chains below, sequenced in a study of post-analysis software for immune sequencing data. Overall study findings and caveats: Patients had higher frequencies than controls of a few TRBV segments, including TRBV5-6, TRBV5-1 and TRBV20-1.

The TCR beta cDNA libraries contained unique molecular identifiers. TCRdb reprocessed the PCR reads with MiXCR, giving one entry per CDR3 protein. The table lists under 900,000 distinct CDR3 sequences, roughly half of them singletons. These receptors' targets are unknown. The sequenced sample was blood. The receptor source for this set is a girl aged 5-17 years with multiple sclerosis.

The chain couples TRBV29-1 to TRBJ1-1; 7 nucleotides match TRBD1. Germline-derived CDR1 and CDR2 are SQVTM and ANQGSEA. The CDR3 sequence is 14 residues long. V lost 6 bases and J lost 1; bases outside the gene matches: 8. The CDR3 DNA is TGCAGCGTGATGACAGGGACCACGAACACTGAAGCTTTCTTT. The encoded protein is CSVMTGTTNTEAFF.

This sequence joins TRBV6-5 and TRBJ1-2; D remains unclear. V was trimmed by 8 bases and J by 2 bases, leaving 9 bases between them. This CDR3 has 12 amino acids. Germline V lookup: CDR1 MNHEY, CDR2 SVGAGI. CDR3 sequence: CASWEGNYGYTF. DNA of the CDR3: TGTGCCAGCTGGGAAGGAAACTATGGCTACACCTTC.

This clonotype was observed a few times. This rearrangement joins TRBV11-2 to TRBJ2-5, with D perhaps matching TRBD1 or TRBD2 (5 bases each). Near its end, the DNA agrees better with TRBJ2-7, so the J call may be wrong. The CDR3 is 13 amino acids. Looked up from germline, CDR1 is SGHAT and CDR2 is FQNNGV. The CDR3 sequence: CASSLGTAGEQYF. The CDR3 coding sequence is TGTGCCAGCAGCTTGGGGACGGCGGGCGAGCAGTACTTC.

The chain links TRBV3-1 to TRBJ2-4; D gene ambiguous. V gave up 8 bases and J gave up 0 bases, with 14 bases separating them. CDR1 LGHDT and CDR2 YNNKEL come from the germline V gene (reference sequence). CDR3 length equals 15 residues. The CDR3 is CASGIDKLAKNIQYF. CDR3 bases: TGTGCCAGCGGCATAGACAAACTAGCCAAAAACATTCAGTACTTC.